These 29 T cell receptor beta chains originate from one sample sequenced in a study of T cell clones after liver transplantation. Assay used: immunoSEQ multiplex PCR; TCRdb lists only in-frame clones, some missing. The data contain over 45,000 clones, about 67% of them singletons. Sample: CD4+ T cells from blood, taken around 52 months after liver transplant. Receptor source: a human patient who received a liver transplant. Some T cells may arise from the graft donor.

This clone appeared a few times. The rearrangement joins TRBV7-2 to TRBJ1-5; no clear D. This CDR3 is 14 amino acids long. The V gene's germline CDR1 is SGHTA and CDR2 FQGNSA. V shed 3 bases and J shed 11 bases, with 17 bases lying between them. The CDR3: CASSFDTHVSAQHF. The CDR3 DNA reads as TGTGCCAGCAGCTTTGACACCCACGTCTCGGCCCAGCATTTT.

In its sample, this clone was seen a few times. The J gene is TRBJ2-2, the V gene TRBV27, with a tentative D call TRBD1 (5 bases). The ends were cut back, 8 bases at V and 0 bases at J, with 7 bases in the middle. CDR1 MNHEY and CDR2 SMNVEV come from the germline V gene (reference sequence). CDR3 size: 13 residues. The CDR3 here is CASRQPNTGELFF. The CDR3 bases are TGTGCCAGCCGACAGCCGAACACCGGGGAGCTGTTTTTT.

J is TRBJ1-2 and V is TRBV5-1; D uncertain. Trimming pared 2 bases from V and 5 bases from J, leaving 13 bases between. This CDR3 comprises 14 residues. CDR1 and CDR2 from the germline V gene are SGHRS and YFSETQ. CDR3 residues: CASSFGSTDYGYTF. DNA for the CDR3: TGCGCCAGCAGCTTCGGGTCCACTGATTATGGCTACACCTTC.

This chain links TRBV18 with TRBJ2-3; D not certain. Germline V gene lookup returns CDR1 KGHSH and CDR2 LQKENI. The CDR3 spans 15 residues. Trimming removed 3 bases at V and 3 bases at J, with 13 bases between. The CDR3 DNA follows: TGTGCCAGCTCACCTGTATACTTACCTACAGATACGCAGTATTTT. It codes for CASSPVYLPTDTQYF.

This chain uses TRBV6-5 with TRBJ1-5, with D maybe TRBD1 (5 bases). Germline CDR1 MNHEY, CDR2 SVGAGI. This CDR3 region has 14 residues. V gave up 6 bases and J gave up 4 bases, with 13 bases separating them. The CDR3 nucleotides are TGTGCCAGCAGGAACGGGGGGATGAATCAGCCCCAGCATTTT. It is translated as CASRNGGMNQPQHF.

This clone is a singleton in its sample. The gene calls are TRBV7-8 and TRBJ1-2; D remains unclear. From germline, CDR1 is SGHVS and CDR2 FQNEAQ. V lost 3 bases and J lost 4, with 6 bases in between. The CDR3 spans 12 residues. CDR3 in amino acids: CASSFDGYGYTF. DNA for the CDR3: TGTGCCAGCAGCTTCGACGGCTATGGCTACACCTTC. The full variable domain, completed using reference TRBV7-8 and TRBJ1-2, is GAGVSQSPRYKVAKRGQDVALRCDPISGHVSLFWYQQALGQGPEFLTYFQNEAQLDKSGLPSDRFFAERPEGSVSTLKIQRTQQEDSAVYLCASSFDGYGYTFGSGTRLTVV.

V and J are TRBV2 and TRBJ1-5; D is uncertain. V was pared by 3 bases and J by 0 bases, with 6 bases between. The CDR3 has 14 amino acids. In germline, CDR1 is SNHLY, CDR2 FYNNEI. The DNA of the CDR3 is TGTGCCAGCAGTGATACAAATAGCAATCAGCCCCAGCATTTT. Protein product: CASSDTNSNQPQHF.

Written as DNA, the CDR3 is TGTGCCAGCCGACAGGGGGTGGTTAATGAGCAGTTCTTC. Its translation is CASRQGVVNEQFF. This chain links TRBV28 with TRBJ2-1; 9 bases are a match to TRBD1. The CDR3 sequence is 13 residues long. The germline CDR1 and CDR2 sequences are MDHEN and SYDVKM. J was trimmed by 7 bases and V by 8 bases; bases with no gene match: 6.

This clone was seen a few times. The chain links TRBV28 to TRBJ2-7, with 11 bases identical to TRBD2. J gave up 5 bases and V 6 bases, and 3 bases lay outside the gene matches. Germline V gene lookup returns CDR1 MDHEN and CDR2 SYDVKM. CDR3 size: 13 residues. CDR3 in DNA: TGTGCCAGCAGCTCGACTAGCGGGGACGAGCAGTACTTC. Translation: CASSSTSGDEQYF.

This chain joins TRBV5-1 and TRBJ2-7; TRBD2 might be the D (6 bases). The CDR3 has 15 residues. Per the germline V gene, CDR1 is SGHRS and CDR2 is YFSETQ. The V end lost 0 bases, the J end lost 2 bases, and 12 bases lay between the germline ends. CDR3 nucleotide sequence: TGCGCCAGCAGCTTGGGGGACTCTGATCCCTACGAGCAGTACTTC. This encodes CASSLGDSDPYEQYF.

The chain joins TRBV10-2 to TRBJ2-6; D gene uncertain. The CDR3 covers 16 residues. V was shortened by 7 bases and J by 0 bases, with 13 bases between the two germline ends. Germline CDR1 is WSHSY and CDR2 is SAAADI. The CDR3: CASTVGSGSGANVLTF. CDR3 in DNA: TGCGCCAGCACGGTAGGGTCGGGCTCTGGGGCCAACGTCCTGACTTTC.

The chain employs TRBV7-6 and TRBJ1-2; no clear D gene. Germline loops: CDR1 SGHVS, CDR2 FNYEAQ. CDR3 length: 12 amino acids. V was pared by 5 bases and J by 7 bases, with 11 bases between. The CDR3: CASSPDRSGYTF. The CDR3 DNA follows: TGTGCCAGCAGCCCCGATCGCAGTGGCTACACCTTC.

The rearrangement links TRBV6-5 to TRBJ1-1; D is undetermined. CDR1 and CDR2 (germline): MNHEY, SVGAGI. This CDR3 has 15 residues. Trimming stripped 0 bases from V and 0 bases from J, with 8 bases between. The CDR3 DNA sequence: TGTGCCAGCAGTTACTCGTCCGGTATGAACACTGAAGCTTTCTTT. Protein sequence: CASSYSSGMNTEAFF.

The V gene is TRBV2, the J gene TRBJ1-5; D gene uncertain. The germline V and J ends were trimmed by 6 bases and 4 bases, with 13 bases remaining between them. The CDR3 totals 14 residues. CDR1 and CDR2 (germline): SNHLY, FYNNEI. The CDR3 loop is CASSPGRFNQPQHF. Written as DNA, the CDR3 is TGTGCCAGCAGCCCCGGACGGTTTAATCAGCCCCAGCATTTT.

The chain combines TRBV27 with TRBJ1-5, with 8 bases matching TRBD1. There are 15 residues in the CDR3. V shed 4 bases, J shed 3 bases, and the junction held 5 bases outside the gene matches. CDR1 is MNHEY, CDR2 SMNVEV, per germline (reference sequence). CDR3 nucleotides: TGTGCCAGCAGTTCCATGGACAGGGACAATCAGCCCCAGCATTTT. It translates to CASSSMDRDNQPQHF.

The chain employs TRBV28 and TRBJ1-2; no clear D. The germline V gene has CDR1 MDHEN and CDR2 SYDVKM. The length of the CDR3 is 12 residues. The V end was cut by 4 bases, the J end by 4 bases, with 7 bases between. The CDR3 bases are TGTGCCAGCAGTTGGGCGTCCTATGGCTACACCTTC. Its translation: CASSWASYGYTF.

The genes are TRBV4-2 and TRBJ2-5; 7 bases line up with TRBD2. The germline gives CDR1 LGHNA, CDR2 YNFKEQ. The CDR3 covers 15 residues. Trimming removed 3 bases from V and 3 bases from J; junction bases left unmatched: 7. CDR3 in amino acids: CASSHTGTTEETQYF. The CDR3 nucleotides are TGTGCCAGCAGCCACACCGGGACTACAGAAGAGACCCAGTACTTC.

The gene calls are TRBV7-9 and TRBJ2-3; 14 nucleotides line up with TRBD2. The V segment lost 4 bases and the J segment 5 bases; nucleotides outside the gene matches: 11. CDR1 is SEHNR and CDR2 is FQNEAQ in the germline V gene (reference sequence). The CDR3 is 18 residues long. Here the CDR3 DNA reads TGTGCCAGCAGCTCGCCCAGACTAGCGGGGGGGCGTGGAGATACGCAGTATTTT. Its protein is CASSSPRLAGGRGDTQYF.

The chain couples TRBV29-1 to TRBJ1-5, with 7 nucleotides matching TRBD1. The CDR3 loop spans 13 amino acids. Germline V CDR1 and CDR2: SQVTM, ANQGSEA. Trimming took 5 bases from V and 6 from J; bases not matched to a gene: 7. In nucleotides, the CDR3 is TGCAGCGTTTTAGACAGGGCGGGTCAGCCCCAGCATTTT. It translates to CSVLDRAGQPQHF.

V is TRBV9 and J is TRBJ2-1, with D hard to call. There are 11 residues in the CDR3. V was shortened by 0 bases and J by 8 bases, with 3 bases between the two germline ends. The V gene's germline CDR1 is SGDLS and CDR2 YYNGEE. The CDR3 bases are TGTGCCAGCAGCGTAGGCGATGAGCAGTTCTTC. It specifies CASSVGDEQFF.

This clone was detected once. This chain joins TRBV19 and TRBJ2-1; 8 positions agree with TRBD2. Germline V gene lookup returns CDR1 LNHDA and CDR2 SQIVND (reference sequence). The ends lost 6 bases at V and 2 bases at J; junction bases unmatched: 3. The CDR3 is 14 amino acids. CDR3 loop: CASSPGGTYNEQFF. CDR3 bases: TGTGCCAGTAGCCCGGGGGGGACCTACAATGAGCAGTTCTTC.

The chain uses TRBV30 and TRBJ1-4; D gene uncertain. The CDR3 is made up of 12 amino acids. Looked up from germline, CDR1 is GTSNPN and CDR2 is SVGIG (reference sequence). V was pared by 4 bases and J by 7 bases, with 10 bases between. CDR3 in amino acids: CAWNSRSEKLFF. The CDR3 bases are TGTGCCTGGAACTCTCGGAGTGAAAAACTGTTTTTT.

This sequence joins TRBV28 and TRBJ2-7, with a weak D call TRBD2 (6 bases). CDR3 length: 14 residues. V was pared by 6 bases and J by 1 base, with 13 bases between. The germline gives CDR1 MDHEN, CDR2 SYDVKM. CDR3 amino acids: CASSLLAGSYEQYF. The CDR3 region has the DNA TGTGCCAGCAGCCTCCTTGCGGGGTCCTACGAGCAGTACTTC.

The chain couples TRBV7-9 to TRBJ2-7, with 7 bases aligning to TRBD1. V shed 5 bases, J shed 8 bases, and the junction held 9 bases outside the gene matches. This CDR3 comprises 13 residues. CDR1 and CDR2 (germline): SEHNR, FQNEAQ (reference sequence). The CDR3 loop is CASSLQDRAKQYF. The CDR3 DNA reads as TGTGCCAGCAGCCTACAAGACAGGGCTAAGCAGTACTTC.

The V gene is TRBV28, the J gene TRBJ2-5, with a possible D match to TRBD1 (5 bases). The ends were cut back, 3 bases at V and 5 bases at J, with 16 bases in the middle. The CDR3 extends over 15 amino acids. CDR1 and CDR2 from the germline V gene are MDHEN and SYDVKM. In DNA, the CDR3 is TGTGCCAGCAGTTTCCCCAGGGCCCGGACGGAGACCCAGTACTTC. Residues: CASSFPRARTETQYF.

This chain links TRBV21-1 with TRBJ2-5; the tabulated D call, TRBD1, remains unverified against the DNA. TRBV21-1 is described as a pseudogene. This CDR3 is built from 14 residues. CDR3 sequence: CASIRGQGRETQYF. The CDR3 coding sequence is TGTGCCAGCATCAGGGGGCAGGGGCGAGAGACCCAGTACTTC.

Regarding this clone: Additional DNA sequences in this sample encode the identical CDR3. The chain employs TRBV6-1 and TRBJ2-7; either TRBD1 or TRBD2 may supply D (6 bases each). Germline CDR1 MNHNS, CDR2 SASEGT. The CDR3 contains 15 residues. Trimming removed 4 bases from V and 2 bases from J, with 15 bases in between. The CDR3 coding sequence is TGTGCCAGCAGTGGAGGGGGGACCGGAACCTACGAGCAGTACTTC. Amino acid sequence: CASSGGGTGTYEQYF.

V and J are TRBV13 and TRBJ1-3; no firm D call. CDR3 size: 15 residues. The germline V and J ends were trimmed by 0 bases and 0 bases, with 6 bases remaining between them. Germline-derived CDR1 and CDR2 are PRHDT and FYEKMQ (reference sequence). The CDR3 bases are TGTGCCAGCAGCTTAGGGCGGATCTCTGGAAACACCATATATTTT. This translates into CASSLGRISGNTIYF. Variable domain in full (rest from reference TRBV13 and TRBJ1-3): AAGVIQSPRHLIKEKRETATLKCYPIPRHDTVYWYQQGPGQDPQFLISFYEKMQSDKGSIPDRFSAQQFSDYHSELNMSSLELGDSALYFCASSLGRISGNTIYFGEGSWLTVV.

The rearrangement joins TRBV7-9 to TRBJ2-1, with 8 bases that match TRBD1. V shed 2 bases, J shed 7 bases, and the junction held 7 bases outside the gene matches. Germline loops: CDR1 SEHNR, CDR2 FQNEAQ (reference sequence). This CDR3 spans 15 amino acids. The CDR3 DNA reads as TGTGCCAGCAGCTTACGGACAGGGAGGAAGAATGAGCAGTTCTTC. Amino acid sequence: CASSLRTGRKNEQFF. Complete variable domain (other parts from reference TRBV7-9 and TRBJ2-1): DTGVSQNPRHKITKRGQNVTFRCDPISEHNRLYWYRQTLGQGPEFLTYFQNEAQLEKSRLLSDRFSAERPKGSFSTLEIQRTEQGDSAMYLCASSLRTGRKNEQFFGPGTRLTVL.